The 15 T cell receptor beta chains below were found in one sample sequenced in a study of cytomegalovirus exposure and HLA in healthy donors. Clones were read by immunoSEQ multiplex PCR, and TCRdb kept only the in-frame ones, dropping some. The sample has 150,000 to 170,000 clones, 65% to 90% seen once. Material for sequencing was PBMCs. The receptor set was obtained from a young man in good health and CMV-seropositive.

The V gene is TRBV6-5, the J gene TRBJ1-3; D gene ambiguous. Trimming left V 5 bases short and J 2 bases short, with 10 bases between. The V gene's germline CDR1 is MNHEY and CDR2 SVGAGI. This CDR3 contains 14 residues. The chain's CDR3 is CASSPSYAGNTIYF. The CDR3 bases are TGTGCCAGCAGTCCCAGTTATGCTGGAAACACCATATATTTT.

V and J are TRBV7-2 and TRBJ1-1, with a weak D call TRBD1 (6 bases). V lost 4 bases, J lost 10 bases, and 13 bases lay in between. Germline assignment: CDR1 SGHTA and CDR2 FQGNSA. This CDR3 has 12 residues. The CDR3 loop is CASSYTGMGAFF. The CDR3 nucleotides read TGTGCCAGCAGCTATACAGGGATGGGAGCTTTCTTT. Full variable domain (rest looked up from reference TRBV7-2 and TRBJ1-1): GAGVSQSPSNKVTEKGKDVELRCDPISGHTALYWYRQSLGQGLEFLIYFQGNSAPDKSGLPSDRFSAERTGGSVSTLTIQRTQQEDSAVYLCASSYTGMGAFFGQGTRLTVV.

The rearrangement uses TRBV7-2 and TRBJ2-7, with a possible D match to TRBD1 (6 bases). The V and J ends lost 3 bases and 3 bases respectively, with 15 bases between them. Germline-derived CDR1 and CDR2 are SGHTA and FQGNSA. The CDR3 extends over 15 amino acids. The CDR3 is CASSFAQGLGYEQYF. In nucleotides, the CDR3 is TGTGCCAGCAGCTTTGCTCAGGGGCTCGGCTACGAGCAGTACTTC.

The rearrangement joins TRBV4-1 to TRBJ2-3; 13 positions agree with TRBD2. J lost 6 bases, V lost 2 bases, and 8 bases had no gene match. Germline V gene sequence: CDR1 MGHRA, CDR2 YSYEKL. CDR3 length equals 17 residues. CDR3 bases: TGCGCCAGCAGCCAAACCACTAGCGGGGGGGCTTGGGATACGCAGTATTTT. It encodes CASSQTTSGGAWDTQYF.

The chain links TRBV9 to TRBJ1-1; TRBD1 matches 7 bases. This CDR3 is built from 13 residues. V lost 3 bases, J lost 1 base, and 0 bases stayed unmatched. Germline V CDR1 and CDR2: SGDLS, YYNGEE. CDR3 DNA: TGTGCCAGCAGCGACAGGGGGAACACTGAAGCTTTCTTT. Translating it yields CASSDRGNTEAFF.

This clone has just one count. This chain connects TRBV7-2 to TRBJ1-5; TRBD1 is a possible D gene (5 bases). CDR1 is SGHTA and CDR2 is FQGNSA in the germline V gene. The CDR3 has 15 amino acids. V was pared by 5 bases and J by 2 bases, with 13 bases between. The CDR3 DNA reads as TGTGCCAGCAGCCTCACCAGGGAACGCAATCAGCCCCAGCATTTT. Encoded protein: CASSLTRERNQPQHF. The full variable domain, in which reference TRBV7-2 and TRBJ1-5 provide the parts outside the CDR3, is GAGVSQSPSNKVTEKGKDVELRCDPISGHTALYWYRQSLGQGLEFLIYFQGNSAPDKSGLPSDRFSAERTGGSVSTLTIQRTQQEDSAVYLCASSLTRERNQPQHFGDGTRLSIL.

This rearrangement joins TRBV19 to TRBJ2-3; D is possibly TRBD1 (6 bases). Trimming pared 5 bases from V and 4 bases from J, leaving 10 bases between. The length of the CDR3 is 13 residues. Germline V lookup: CDR1 LNHDA, CDR2 SQIVND (reference sequence). CDR3 in amino acids: CASSQGLADTQYF. Here the CDR3 DNA reads TGTGCCAGTAGTCAGGGGTTGGCAGATACGCAGTATTTT.

The chain has TRBV25-1 and TRBJ1-3; tentatively, D is TRBD1 (5 bases). The CDR3 totals 15 residues. Germline assignment: CDR1 MGHDK and CDR2 SYGVNS. V shed 10 bases and J shed 2 bases, with 18 bases lying between them. CDR3 sequence reads: CATRHAGLPGNTIYF. In nucleotides, the CDR3 is TGTGCCACCCGTCATGCGGGGCTCCCTGGAAACACCATATATTTT.

The chain's CDR3 is CASSLASGGRQTQYF. As DNA, the CDR3 is TGTGCCAGCAGCTTGGCTAGCGGGGGAAGGCAGACCCAGTACTTC. The rearrangement joins TRBV5-6 to TRBJ2-5; 10 nucleotides line up with TRBD2. After removal of 0 bases from V and 6 bases from J, the junction contained 5 bases not matched to a gene. The CDR3 runs 15 residues. Germline lookup yields CDR1 SGHDT and CDR2 YYEEEE.

This rearrangement joins TRBV6-5 to TRBJ1-5, with D possibly TRBD1 on 6 matching bases. Deletions cut 7 bases from V and 0 bases from J, with 13 bases between. Germline V gives CDR1 MNHEY, CDR2 SVGAGI. There are 15 residues in the CDR3. The CDR3 DNA sequence: TGTGCCAGCAAACAAGACAGGCATAGCAATCAGCCCCAGCATTTT. Its protein is CASKQDRHSNQPQHF.

The CDR3, as DNA: TGTGCCAGCAGCACGCCGTTTTCGAGCTCCTACAATGAGCAGTTCTTC. Translating it yields CASSTPFSSSYNEQFF. This chain joins TRBV5-4 and TRBJ2-1; no firm D call. Germline V lookup: CDR1 SGHNT, CDR2 YYREEE (reference sequence). Trimming removed 4 bases at V and 0 bases at J, with 14 bases between. The CDR3 runs to 16 residues.

This clone was detected once. CDR3 nucleotides: TGTGCCAGCAGCTTGGTTAAGGGGCGAGGCAATCAGCCCCAGCATTTT. This gives the protein CASSLVKGRGNQPQHF. The chain couples TRBV5-8 to TRBJ1-5, with D perhaps matching TRBD1 (5 bases). Germline assignment: CDR1 SGHTS and CDR2 YDEGEE. The CDR3 has 16 amino acids. Trimming shortened V by 0 bases and J by 2 bases, and 12 bases separated the two germline ends.

The V call is TRBV13, the J call TRBJ1-6, with a tentative D call TRBD1 (6 bases). Germline V gene sequence: CDR1 PRHDT, CDR2 FYEKMQ (reference sequence). Trimming took 6 bases from V and 8 from J, leaving 17 bases between them. This CDR3 has 15 amino acids. Here the CDR3 DNA reads TGTGCCAGCAGTTCCTCACAGGGCCGGGATTCACCCCTCCACTTT. It yields the protein CASSSSQGRDSPLHF.

This chain connects TRBV7-2 to TRBJ2-7, with TRBD2 identical over 13 bases. There are 15 residues in the CDR3. V was clipped by 5 bases and J by 4 bases; unmatched bases: 5. The V gene's germline CDR1 is SGHTA and CDR2 FQGNSA. CDR3 bases: TGTGCCAGCAGCCCCCGGACTAGCGGGGGTTACGAGCAGTACTTC. Translated: CASSPRTSGGYEQYF.

The rearrangement links TRBV2 to TRBJ2-7, with 7 bases identical to TRBD1. The CDR3 length is 13 residues. In germline, CDR1 is SNHLY, CDR2 FYNNEI. Unmatched junction bases numbered 4, after V lost 5 bases and J lost 3 bases. The CDR3 is CASSLGQHYEQYF. The CDR3 nucleotides are TGTGCCAGCAGTTTGGGACAGCACTACGAGCAGTACTTC.